The clone carrying this TCR beta chain has only a few counts. What it recognizes is unknown. The investigators reverse transcribed all of the isolated RNA, so they sequenced expressed TCRB transcripts. Regulatory, naive and central memory T cell samples averaged approximately 3.5 million reads. The data were produced by immunoSEQ multiplex PCR, yet TCRdb's version contains in-frame clones alone and is incomplete. The data hold 200,000 to 300,000 clones, with just over 20% observed a single time. The data are from a study of beta chain features in type 1 diabetes. Study observations and caveats: Type 1 diabetes patients had TCRB CDR3s that were shorter (moderately but significantly so) in all four CD4+ subsets.

The trim removed 6 bases at V and 2 bases at J, leaving 6 bases unmatched. The CDR3 is 15 residues long. Germline V gene data show CDR1 as MGHRA and CDR2 as YSYEKL. The chain has TRBV4-1 and TRBJ2-3; 9 bases are a match to TRBD1. The material sequenced was naive CD4+ T cells from blood. The receptor was isolated from a middle-aged woman with type 1 diabetes. CDR3 nucleotides: TGCGCCAGCAGACCGGGACAGGGTTTCACAGATACGCAGTATTTT. It translates to CASRPGQGFTDTQYF.